The rows below give T cell receptor beta chains drawn from one sample of a study of cytomegalovirus exposure and HLA in healthy donors. Profiled with immunoSEQ multiplex PCR; TCRdb holds only in-frame clones, not every one. In the table there are 50,000 to 70,000 clones, 75% to 80% of which are singletons. Material for sequencing was PBMCs. These receptors all come from a female donor in good health and CMV-seronegative. Each CDR3 is given with its conserved first and last residue. The D gene is left open where the match is weak. Some rows have no size entry. The others give once, few or many, or a class for an expanded clone.

-	TRBV6-1	TRBJ2-2	TRBD1	CASSGYDRGLSGELFF	TGTGCCAGCAGTGGTTACGACAGGGGGCTGAGCGGGGAGCTGTTTTTT
-	TRBV4-3	TRBJ2-1	TRBD2	CASSRGAGGSYNEQFF	TGCGCCAGCAGCCGAGGAGCGGGAGGCTCCTACAATGAGCAGTTCTTC
-	TRBV6-5	TRBJ2-2	-	CASSYSSQGYTGELFF	TGTGCCAGCAGTTACTCGAGCCAGGGGTACACCGGGGAGCTGTTTTTT
-	TRBV7-2	TRBJ2-3	-	CASGGTTDTQYF	TGTGCCAGCGGGGGCACCACAGATACGCAGTATTTT
-	TRBV5-1	TRBJ2-5	TRBD2	CASSLTSGGPGETQYF	TGCGCCAGCAGCTTGACTAGCGGGGGGCCAGGAGAGACCCAGTACTTC
-	TRBV5-1	TRBJ1-1	-	CASSNSEGGRTEAFF	TGCGCCAGCAGCAATTCCGAGGGGGGGCGAACTGAAGCTTTCTTT
-	TRBV5-1	TRBJ2-7	-	CASSLILGAGDSYEQYF	TGCGCCAGCAGCTTGATTTTAGGGGCAGGGGACTCCTACGAGCAGTACTTC
-	TRBV5-5	TRBJ1-5	-	CASSFSGGPEPQHF	TGTGCCAGCAGCTTTTCCGGGGGGCCGGAGCCCCAGCATTTT
once	TRBV7-8	TRBJ2-7	TRBD1	CASSLHRGPSYEQYF	TGTGCCAGCAGCTTACACAGGGGCCCCTCCTACGAGCAGTACTTC
-	TRBV28	TRBJ2-1	-	CASSSWATSSYNEQFF	TGTGCCAGCAGTTCCTGGGCGACAAGCTCCTACAATGAGCAGTTCTTC
-	TRBV10-1	TRBJ1-1	-	CASSESKPGGWNTEAFF	TGCGCCAGCAGTGAGTCGAAACCTGGAGGGTGGAACACTGAAGCTTTCTTT
-	TRBV19	TRBJ2-1	-	CASTPGDEQFF	TGTGCCAGTACGCCCGGGGATGAGCAGTTCTTC
few	TRBV12-5	TRBJ2-5	TRBD2	CASGTGLVETQYF	TGTGCTAGTGGTACCGGACTAGTAGAGACCCAGTACTTC
-	TRBV2	TRBJ2-5	-	CASIAGTGETQYF	TGTGCCAGCATCGCGGGCACTGGGGAGACCCAGTACTTC
few	TRBV7-8	TRBJ2-2	TRBD1	CASSSGTGPNTGELFF	TGTGCCAGCAGCTCCGGGACAGGGCCGAACACCGGGGAGCTGTTTTTT
-	TRBV7-9	TRBJ1-2	TRBD1	CASGRDRVQKHYGYTF	TGTGCCAGCGGACGGGACAGGGTCCAGAAACACTATGGCTACACCTTC
-	TRBV2	TRBJ2-5	TRBD2	CASTRLAGVGETQYF	TGTGCCAGCACCCGACTAGCGGGAGTGGGGGAGACTCAGTACTTC
few	TRBV6-6	TRBJ2-6	TRBD1	CASRRTGGSGANVLTF	TGTGCCAGCAGACGTACAGGGGGGTCTGGGGCCAACGTCCTGACTTTC
-	TRBV19	TRBJ1-5	-	CASSIDLGGYSNQPQHF	TGTGCCAGTAGTATAGATCTGGGGGGGTACAGCAATCAGCCCCAGCATTTT
-	TRBV7-2	TRBJ2-7	-	CASSPGTQGEQYF	TGTGCCAGCAGCCCGGGGACCCAGGGGGAGCAGTACTTC
once	TRBV29-1	TRBJ1-2	-	CSVEDLLGGAGGYTF	TGCAGCGTTGAAGATCTGCTGGGAGGGGCGGGTGGCTACACCTTC
-	TRBV7-2	TRBJ1-2	-	CASTPPLGWNYGYTF	TGTGCCAGCACCCCCCCGCTGGGCTGGAACTATGGCTACACCTTC
-	TRBV5-4	TRBJ2-1	-	CASSGGVGDEQFF	TGTGCCAGCTCGGGGGGCGTAGGGGATGAGCAGTTCTTC
few	TRBV6-1	TRBJ2-7	-	CASSVPGPYEQYF	TGTGCCAGCAGTGTGCCAGGGCCCTACGAGCAGTACTTC
-	TRBV6-4	TRBJ2-1	-	CASSDRENNEQFF	TGTGCCAGCAGTGACCGGGAAAACAATGAGCAGTTCTTC
-	TRBV6-6	TRBJ1-1	-	CASTDFTGQMNTEAFF	TGTGCCAGCACCGATTTCACGGGACAAATGAACACTGAAGCTTTCTTT
few	TRBV2	TRBJ2-5	-	CASTGGWETQYF	TGTGCCAGCACCGGAGGCTGGGAGACCCAGTACTTC
-	TRBV30	TRBJ2-7	-	CAWGEGTPPYEQYF	TGTGCCTGGGGAGAAGGGACTCCCCCCTACGAGCAGTACTTC
-	TRBV5-1	TRBJ2-2	TRBD2	CASSLSGTSRPGELFF	TGCGCCAGCAGCTTGTCCGGGACTAGCCGGCCCGGGGAGCTGTTTTTT
once	TRBV2	TRBJ1-2	-	CASSDKGGGGYTF	TGTGCCAGCAGTGATAAAGGGGGGGGAGGCTACACCTTC
-	TRBV30	TRBJ2-7	TRBD1	CAWTTGVFHEQYF	TGTGCCTGGACGACAGGGGTGTTCCACGAGCAGTACTTC
-	TRBV6-5	TRBJ2-4	-	CASSRLGLGGIQYF	TGTGCCAGCAGTAGACTCGGTTTGGGTGGCATTCAGTACTTC
-	TRBV6-5	TRBJ2-6	TRBD1	CASSYLTGAGANVLTF	TGTGCCAGCAGTTACCTGACAGGGGCTGGGGCCAACGTCCTGACTTTC
-	TRBV14	TRBJ1-1	-	CASSQDRTNEAFF	TGTGCCAGCAGCCAGGACCGGACAAATGAAGCTTTCTTT
-	TRBV19	TRBJ1-5	-	CASKGRGPNQPQHF	TGTGCCAGTAAAGGCAGGGGCCCCAATCAGCCCCAGCATTTT
-	TRBV6-5	TRBJ2-2	-	CASSYSVGTGELFF	TGTGCCAGCAGTTACAGCGTCGGAACCGGGGAGCTGTTTTTT
-	TRBV4-2	TRBJ2-1	TRBD2	CASSQQTSGKSWEQFF	TGTGCCAGCAGCCAACAGACTAGCGGGAAAAGCTGGGAGCAGTTCTTC
-	TRBV6-6	TRBJ2-1	TRBD1	CASGGTGPYNEQFF	TGTGCCAGCGGGGGGACAGGACCCTACAATGAGCAGTTCTTC
few	TRBV4-3	TRBJ2-1	-	CASSQELRNNEQFF	TGCGCCAGCAGCCAAGAGTTGCGTAACAATGAGCAGTTCTTC
-	TRBV27	TRBJ2-7	TRBD1	CASSLKGQAGGEQYF	TGTGCCAGCAGTTTGAAAGGACAGGCCGGCGGGGAGCAGTACTTC
-	TRBV4-2	TRBJ2-3	-	CASSQDPVDTQYF	TGTGCCAGCAGCCAAGACCCGGTGGATACGCAGTATTTT
-	TRBV28	TRBJ1-2	-	CASRAPSGGGYGYTF	TGTGCCAGCAGAGCCCCCAGTGGGGGGGGCTATGGCTACACCTTC
-	TRBV18	TRBJ2-3	-	CASCVAAVTDTQYF	TGTGCCAGCTGTGTAGCAGCGGTCACAGATACGCAGTATTTT